These T cell receptor beta chains were read from a single sample in a study of blood T cells in healthy people across ages. TCRdb reanalysed the 5' RACE reads using MiXCR and keeps one entry per CDR3 protein. The sample lists approximately 790,000 distinct CDR3 sequences, 60% to 80% occurring once. The sample comprised blood. These receptors were taken from a man under 40 in good health. CDR3s include the opening cysteine and the closing phenylalanine or tryptophan.

v_gene: TRBV29-1; CDR3aa: CSGVLGYEQFF
v_gene: TRBV2; CDR3aa: CASRTGTGGNQPQHF
v_gene: TRBV20-1; CDR3aa: CSARAGNTEAFF
v_gene: TRBV28; CDR3aa: CASRLGRENIQYF
v_gene: TRBV6-5; CDR3aa: CASRLRLAGFYNEQFF
v_gene: TRBV5-1; CDR3aa: CASSHEGSGPSTDTQYF
v_gene: TRBV11-2; CDR3aa: CASSLDRATGANVLTF
v_gene: TRBV4-2; CDR3aa: CASSTPGQVNYGYTF
v_gene: TRBV14; CDR3aa: CASQGDRGEEIQYF
v_gene: TRBV13; CDR3aa: CASRGAPQETQYF
v_gene: TRBV6-5; CDR3aa: CASSQTGTMQPQHF
v_gene: TRBV10-3; CDR3aa: CAIRMRGFAYDEQYF
v_gene: TRBV5-1; CDR3aa: CASSLGDRDNYGYTF
v_gene: TRBV9; CDR3aa: CASSVEGGTRQETQYF
v_gene: TRBV20-1; CDR3aa: CSATGTGVYEQYF
v_gene: TRBV4-1; CDR3aa: CASSQVTTLLAKNIQYF
v_gene: TRBV29-1; CDR3aa: CSVEDIGGYTF
v_gene: TRBV29-1; CDR3aa: CSVGGTMVEDTQYF
v_gene: TRBV3-1; CDR3aa: CASSPQQLNSPLHF
v_gene: TRBV27; CDR3aa: CAISVRAGYEQYF
v_gene: TRBV4-2; CDR3aa: CASSQEAGGLQPQHF
v_gene: TRBV5-1; CDR3aa: CASGQDREYGYTF
v_gene: TRBV4-1; CDR3aa: CASSQGLSGPFTDTQYF
v_gene: TRBV7-3; CDR3aa: CASSLGTGPEAFF
v_gene: TRBV19; CDR3aa: CASRWAQSSYNEQFF
v_gene: TRBV5-1; CDR3aa: CASSFQPLAGGTYNEQFF
v_gene: TRBV4-3; CDR3aa: CASSQASGGLGGRYNEQFF
v_gene: TRBV7-2; CDR3aa: CASSPRTDRPQHF
v_gene: TRBV28; CDR3aa: CASSFPRGTPPREQYF
v_gene: TRBV12-3/TRBV12-4; CDR3aa: CASSLGGMGNTEAFF
v_gene: TRBV5-1; CDR3aa: CASGPASSYNEQFF
v_gene: TRBV6-2/TRBV6-3; CDR3aa: CASNRDRVLLEQYF
v_gene: TRBV7-2; CDR3aa: CASSLQDIQYF
v_gene: TRBV20-1; CDR3aa: CSADGTSGGTDTQYF
v_gene: TRBV20-1; CDR3aa: CSGRPRDTQYF
v_gene: TRBV15; CDR3aa: CATSRDSSYYGCTF
v_gene: TRBV10-3; CDR3aa: CAISVQGVGAYNEQFF
v_gene: TRBV27; CDR3aa: CASSTLGGGLNSPLHF
v_gene: TRBV6-5; CDR3aa: CASRTTSGVPSYEQYF
v_gene: TRBV20-1; CDR3aa: CSASGGRNSPLHF
v_gene: TRBV4-1; CDR3aa: CASSPWTQEGSYEQYF